This TCR beta chain was identified in a study of blood T cell repertoires in COVID-19 (dated by TCRdb to the early 2020s). Broadly, across the study: Samples from collaborators originated in the United States, Italy and Spain and spanned both the acute and convalescent phases of COVID-19. The prospective study material was composed of cDNA or gDNA derived from T cells, B-cell-depleted T cells, or PBMCs. Subjects who had been exposed to COVID-19, were actively infected with it, or had recovered from it provided the deeply sampled blood TCRbeta repertoires that made up the dataset. The repertoires were made available in a free public database intended to serve as a resource for research on the immune response to SARS-CoV-2. Samples were obtained from the ongoing ImmuneRACE study (first 160 participants) and from 950 to 1,500 subjects provided by 6 global collaborators. A de-identified subject ID, COVID-19 status, age in years and sex were almost always included in the sample metadata. Where available, HLA class I and class II types were taken from metadata supplied by the sample provider and were not determined by assay-based typing.

Results and caveats for the whole study, not just this receptor: The quantity of clinical and demographic metadata differed by source and by participant and was supplied without curation.

TCRbeta CDR3 regions were amplified from genomic DNA by means of the immunoSEQ Assay, a bias-controlled multiplex PCR. On the study's bioinformatics: The number of nucleated cells in each sample was estimated from the amplification of reference gene primers within the assay. To quantify the absolute abundance of each unique TCRbeta CDR3 rearrangement, sequence reads were collapsed and filtered. Productive Simpson clonality was computed per sample as the square root of Simpson's diversity index over productive rearrangements. Held by TCRdb, this immuneACCESS table contains in-frame sequences only and omits some clones. Under half of the omission traces to an unresolved V gene where checked; the cause of the rest is unknown. V and J calls plus clone size are reproduced from that table; the DNA served to infer D and trimming. Here the sample has around 200,000 clones; roughly nine tenths occur a single time. The ten largest clones capture roughly 20% of the sample.

Whole blood was collected in K2EDTA tubes by collaborating institutions according to the institutions' own protocols. For TCRbeta analysis, collaborators shipped samples in one of three forms: frozen whole blood, isolated PBMCs, or DNA extracted from either of those sample types. Trimming at the junction amounts to 5 bases on V and 4 bases on J, and the germline ends lie 20 bases apart. The germline V gene specifies MNHEY as CDR1 and SVGEGT as CDR2. From the cysteine through the phenylalanine, the CDR3 covers 16 amino acids. Of all the DNA, just the CDR3 is kept, 48 bases in frame from base 1. On this clone: No cognate antigen has been identified for it. No much larger clone is present one base from it, and per-base qualities are unavailable.

The V and J genes are TRBV6-2 or TRBV6-3 and TRBJ1-2, with the D gene not confidently named. The clonotype was recovered from a man in his 70s with active or convalescent COVID-19. The sample taken for sequencing was peripheral blood. The bases are TGTGCCAGCAGTACTATACACGCGAAGTATCTCTATGGCTACACCTTC. Translation gives CASSTIHAKYLYGYTF.